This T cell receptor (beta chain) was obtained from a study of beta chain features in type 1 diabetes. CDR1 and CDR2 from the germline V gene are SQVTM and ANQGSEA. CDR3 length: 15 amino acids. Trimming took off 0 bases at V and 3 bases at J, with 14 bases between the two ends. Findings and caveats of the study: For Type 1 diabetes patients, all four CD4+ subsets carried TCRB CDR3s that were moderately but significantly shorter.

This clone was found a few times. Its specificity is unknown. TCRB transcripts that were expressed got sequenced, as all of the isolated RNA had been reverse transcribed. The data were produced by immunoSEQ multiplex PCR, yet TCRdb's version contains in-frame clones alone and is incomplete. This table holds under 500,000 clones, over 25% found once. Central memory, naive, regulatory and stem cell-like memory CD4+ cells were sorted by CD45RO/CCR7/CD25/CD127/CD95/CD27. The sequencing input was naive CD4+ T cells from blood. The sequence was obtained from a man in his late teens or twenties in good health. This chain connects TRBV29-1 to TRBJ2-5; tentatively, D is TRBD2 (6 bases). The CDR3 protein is CSVEDWRAGEETQYF. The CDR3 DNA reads TGCAGCGTTGAAGATTGGAGGGCGGGCGAAGAGACCCAGTACTTC.